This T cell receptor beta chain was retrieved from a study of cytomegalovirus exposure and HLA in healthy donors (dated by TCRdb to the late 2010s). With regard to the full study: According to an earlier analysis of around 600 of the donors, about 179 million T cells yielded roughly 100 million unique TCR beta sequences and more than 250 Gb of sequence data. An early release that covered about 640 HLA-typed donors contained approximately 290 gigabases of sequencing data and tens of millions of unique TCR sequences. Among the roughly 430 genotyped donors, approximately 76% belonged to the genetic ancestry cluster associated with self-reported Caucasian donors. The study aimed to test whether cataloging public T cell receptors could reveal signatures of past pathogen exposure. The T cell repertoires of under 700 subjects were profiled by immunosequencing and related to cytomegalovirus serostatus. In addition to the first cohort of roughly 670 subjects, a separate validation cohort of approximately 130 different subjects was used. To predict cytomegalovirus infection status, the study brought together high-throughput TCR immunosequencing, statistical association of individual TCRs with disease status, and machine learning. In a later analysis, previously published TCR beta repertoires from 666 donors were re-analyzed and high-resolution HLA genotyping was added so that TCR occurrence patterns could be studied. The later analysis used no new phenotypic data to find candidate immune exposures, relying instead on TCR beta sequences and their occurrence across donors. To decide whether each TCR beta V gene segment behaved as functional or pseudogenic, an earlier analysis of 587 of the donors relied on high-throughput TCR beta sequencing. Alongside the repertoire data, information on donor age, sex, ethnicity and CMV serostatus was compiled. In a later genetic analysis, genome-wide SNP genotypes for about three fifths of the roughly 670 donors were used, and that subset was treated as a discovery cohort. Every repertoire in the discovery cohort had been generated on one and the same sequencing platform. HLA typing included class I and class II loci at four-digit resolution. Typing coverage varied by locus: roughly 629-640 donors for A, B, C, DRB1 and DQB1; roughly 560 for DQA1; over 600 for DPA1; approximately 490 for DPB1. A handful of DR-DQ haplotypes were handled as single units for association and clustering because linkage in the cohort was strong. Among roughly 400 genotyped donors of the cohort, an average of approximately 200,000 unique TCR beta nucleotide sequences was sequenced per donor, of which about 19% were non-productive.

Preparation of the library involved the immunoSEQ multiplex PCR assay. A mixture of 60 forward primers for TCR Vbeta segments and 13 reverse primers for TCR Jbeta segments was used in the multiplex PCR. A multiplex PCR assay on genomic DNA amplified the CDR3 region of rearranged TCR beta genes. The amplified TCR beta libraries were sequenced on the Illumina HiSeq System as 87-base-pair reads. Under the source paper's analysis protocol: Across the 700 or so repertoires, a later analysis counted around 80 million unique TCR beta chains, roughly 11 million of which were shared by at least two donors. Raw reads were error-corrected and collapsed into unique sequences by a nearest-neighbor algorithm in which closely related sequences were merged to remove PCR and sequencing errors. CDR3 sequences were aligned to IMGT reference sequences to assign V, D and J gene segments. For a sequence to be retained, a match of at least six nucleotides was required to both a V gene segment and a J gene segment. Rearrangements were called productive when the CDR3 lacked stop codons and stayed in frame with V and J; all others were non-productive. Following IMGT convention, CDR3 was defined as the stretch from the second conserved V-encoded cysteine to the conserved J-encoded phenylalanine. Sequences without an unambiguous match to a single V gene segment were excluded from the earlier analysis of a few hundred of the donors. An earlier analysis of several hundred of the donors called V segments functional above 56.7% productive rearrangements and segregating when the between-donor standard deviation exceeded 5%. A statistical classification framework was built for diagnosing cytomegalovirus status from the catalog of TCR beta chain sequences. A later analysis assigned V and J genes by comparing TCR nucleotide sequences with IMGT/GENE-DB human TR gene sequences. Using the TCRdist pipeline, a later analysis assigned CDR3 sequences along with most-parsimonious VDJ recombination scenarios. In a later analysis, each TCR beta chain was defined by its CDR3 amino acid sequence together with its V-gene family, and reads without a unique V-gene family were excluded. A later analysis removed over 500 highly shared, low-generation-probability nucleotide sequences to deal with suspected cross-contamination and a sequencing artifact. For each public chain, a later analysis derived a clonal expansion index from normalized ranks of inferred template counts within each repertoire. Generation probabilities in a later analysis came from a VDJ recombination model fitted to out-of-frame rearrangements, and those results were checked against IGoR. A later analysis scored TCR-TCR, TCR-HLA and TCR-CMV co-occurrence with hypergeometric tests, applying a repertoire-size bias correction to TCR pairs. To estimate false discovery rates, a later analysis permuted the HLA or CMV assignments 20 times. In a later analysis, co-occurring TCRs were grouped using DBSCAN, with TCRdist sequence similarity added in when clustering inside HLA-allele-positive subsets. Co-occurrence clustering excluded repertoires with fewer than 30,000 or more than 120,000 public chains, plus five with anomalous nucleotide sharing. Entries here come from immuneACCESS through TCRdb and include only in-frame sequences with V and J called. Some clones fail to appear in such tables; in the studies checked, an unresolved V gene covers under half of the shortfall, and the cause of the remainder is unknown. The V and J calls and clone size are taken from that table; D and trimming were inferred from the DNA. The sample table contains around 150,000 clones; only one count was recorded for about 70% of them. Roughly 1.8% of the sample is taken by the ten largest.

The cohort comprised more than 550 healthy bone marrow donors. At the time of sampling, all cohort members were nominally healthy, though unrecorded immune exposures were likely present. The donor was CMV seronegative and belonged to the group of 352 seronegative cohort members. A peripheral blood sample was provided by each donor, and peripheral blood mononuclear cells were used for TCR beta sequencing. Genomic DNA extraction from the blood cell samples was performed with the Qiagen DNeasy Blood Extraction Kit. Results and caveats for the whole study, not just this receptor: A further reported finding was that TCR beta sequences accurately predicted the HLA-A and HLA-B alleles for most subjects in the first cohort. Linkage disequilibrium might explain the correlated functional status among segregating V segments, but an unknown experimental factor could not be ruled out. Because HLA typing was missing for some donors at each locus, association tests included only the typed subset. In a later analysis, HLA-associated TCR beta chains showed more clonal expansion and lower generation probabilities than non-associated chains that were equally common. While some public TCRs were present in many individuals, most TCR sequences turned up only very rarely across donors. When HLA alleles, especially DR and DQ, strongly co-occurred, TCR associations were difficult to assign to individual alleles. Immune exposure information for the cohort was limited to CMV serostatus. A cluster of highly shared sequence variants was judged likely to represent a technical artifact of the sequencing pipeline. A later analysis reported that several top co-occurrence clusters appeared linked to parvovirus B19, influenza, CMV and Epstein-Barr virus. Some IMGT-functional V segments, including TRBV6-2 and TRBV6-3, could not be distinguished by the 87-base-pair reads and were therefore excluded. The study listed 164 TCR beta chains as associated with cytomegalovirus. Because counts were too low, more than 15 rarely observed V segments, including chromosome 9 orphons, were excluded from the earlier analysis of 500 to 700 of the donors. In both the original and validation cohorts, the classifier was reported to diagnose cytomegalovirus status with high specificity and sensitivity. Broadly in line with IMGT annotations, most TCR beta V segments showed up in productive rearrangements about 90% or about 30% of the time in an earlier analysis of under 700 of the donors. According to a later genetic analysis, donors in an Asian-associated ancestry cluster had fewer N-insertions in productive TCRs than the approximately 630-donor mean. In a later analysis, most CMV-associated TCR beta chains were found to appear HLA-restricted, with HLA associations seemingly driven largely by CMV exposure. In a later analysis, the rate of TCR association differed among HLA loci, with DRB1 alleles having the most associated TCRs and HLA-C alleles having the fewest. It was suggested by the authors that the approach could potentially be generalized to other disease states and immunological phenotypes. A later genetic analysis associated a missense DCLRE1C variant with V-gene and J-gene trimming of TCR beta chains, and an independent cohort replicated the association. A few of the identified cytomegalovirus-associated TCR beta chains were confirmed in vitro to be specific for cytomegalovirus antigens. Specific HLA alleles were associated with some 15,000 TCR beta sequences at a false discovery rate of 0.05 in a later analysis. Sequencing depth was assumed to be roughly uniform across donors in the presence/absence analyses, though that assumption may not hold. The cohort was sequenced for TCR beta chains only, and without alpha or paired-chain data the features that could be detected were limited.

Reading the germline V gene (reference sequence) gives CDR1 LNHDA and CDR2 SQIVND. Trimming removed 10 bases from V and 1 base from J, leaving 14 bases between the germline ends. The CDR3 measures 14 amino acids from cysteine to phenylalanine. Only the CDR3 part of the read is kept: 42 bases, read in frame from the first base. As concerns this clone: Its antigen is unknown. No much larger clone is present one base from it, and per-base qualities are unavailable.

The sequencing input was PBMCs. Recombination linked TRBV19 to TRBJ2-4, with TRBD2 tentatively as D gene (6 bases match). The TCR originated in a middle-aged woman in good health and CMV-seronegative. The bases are TGTGCCACTCAGGAGGGTAGGGCCAAAAACATTCAGTACTTC. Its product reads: CATQEGRAKNIQYF.